Below are 13 T cell receptor beta chains sequenced from a single sample in a study of CD8+ T cells in alopecia areata. RNA extraction and reverse transcription yielded cDNA as sequencing template. Produced via immunoSEQ multiplex PCR; TCRdb's table is partial and in-frame only. The sample yields about 97,000 clones, around 38% seen once. Sequences were obtained from CD4+ T cells sorted from blood. The source is a human donor with alopecia areata.

CDR3: CASCSQDSSYEQYF. The CDR3 DNA sequence: TGTGCCAGTTGCTCCCAGGACAGCTCCTACGAGCAGTACTTC. The chain links TRBV27 to TRBJ2-7; a weak D match, TRBD1 (6 bases). Trimming took off 9 bases at V and 0 bases at J, with 15 bases between the two ends. This CDR3 is built from 14 residues. Per the germline V gene, CDR1 is MNHEY and CDR2 is SMNVEV (reference sequence).

In nucleotides, the CDR3 is TGTGCCAGCTCACCACCGAGGACAGGGGCAGGCAATGAGCAGTTCTTC. It encodes CASSPPRTGAGNEQFF. The chain recombines TRBV18 with TRBJ2-1; 9 bases map to TRBD1. The J segment lost 6 bases and the V segment lost 0 bases, leaving 6 bases of the junction unmatched. Germline assignment: CDR1 KGHSH and CDR2 LQKENI. The CDR3 extends over 16 amino acids.

In this sample, this clone turned up once. The chain couples TRBV4-3 to TRBJ2-1; tentative D call: TRBD1 (8 bases). Germline CDR1 and CDR2: LGHNA and YSLEER. The CDR3 consists of 15 residues. V was clipped by 3 bases and J by 8 bases, with 17 bases between them. The CDR3, as DNA: TGCGCCAGCAGCCACAGCGGGGACAGGCACCATGAGCAGTTCTTC. Amino acid sequence: CASSHSGDRHHEQFF.

The V gene is TRBV29-1, the J gene TRBJ2-1, with 11 bases aligning to TRBD2. The germline gives CDR1 SQVTM, CDR2 ANQGSEA. Trimming took 6 bases from V and 9 from J; bases not matched to a gene: 16. The CDR3 sequence is 16 residues long. The CDR3 DNA reads as TGCAGCGTCGGACCGGAGGTAGCGGGGGGGAGTACTGAGCAGTTCTTC. It specifies CSVGPEVAGGSTEQFF.

The CDR3 DNA reads as TGTGCCAGCGGGGGAGGGGGTAGTCTCAACTACGAGCAGTACTTC. Encoded protein: CASGGGGSLNYEQYF. The chain has TRBV2 and TRBJ2-7; D is possibly TRBD2 (7 bases). The CDR3 is 15 residues long. CDR1 and CDR2 from the germline V gene are SNHLY and FYNNEI. The ends were cut back, 8 bases at V and 3 bases at J, with 20 bases in the middle.

The J gene is TRBJ2-3, the V gene TRBV6-1, with 8 nucleotides matching TRBD2. CDR3 length equals 13 residues. The J segment lost 1 base and the V segment lost 8 bases, leaving 2 bases of the junction unmatched. The germline gives CDR1 MNHNS, CDR2 SASEGT. In DNA form, the CDR3 reads TGTGCCAGCCGTAGCGGGGGCACAGATACGCAGTATTTT. This gives the protein CASRSGGTDTQYF.

The V gene is TRBV14, the J gene TRBJ1-2, with TRBD1 matching over 7 bases. V trimming: 1 base; J trimming: 0 bases; junction bases outside the gene matches: 2. Germline-derived CDR1 and CDR2 are SGHDN and FVKESK. The CDR3 totals 15 residues. Here the CDR3 reads CASSQGQGPNYGYTF. Written as DNA, the CDR3 is TGTGCCAGCAGCCAAGGACAGGGACCTAACTATGGCTACACCTTC.

The CDR3 nucleotides read TGTGCCAGCAGCCGACAGGGTAGCACAGATACGCAGTATTTT. Protein: CASSRQGSTDTQYF. The rearrangement joins TRBV6-6 to TRBJ2-3, with 7 bases aligning to TRBD1. Per germline, CDR1 MNHNY and CDR2 SVGAGI (reference sequence). Germline trimming cut 6 bases from V and 0 bases from J; bases unmatched to any gene: 3. The CDR3 extends over 14 amino acids.

The count of this clone is one. The V gene is TRBV20-1, the J gene TRBJ1-5; D gene ambiguous. There are 9 residues in the CDR3. Trimming cost V 1 base and J 13 bases, with 5 bases left between them. Germline V gene sequence: CDR1 DFQATT, CDR2 SNEGSKA (reference sequence). CDR3 nucleotides: TGCAGTGCTAGAGGACCTCAGCATTTT. Protein: CSARGPQHF.

CDR3 DNA sequence: TGTGCCAGCAGTGGGGGTTTAGGGGCGGAGCAGCCCCAGCATTTT. Its translation: CASSGGLGAEQPQHF. The V and J genes are TRBV9 and TRBJ1-5, with D perhaps matching TRBD1 (5 bases). The CDR3 contains 15 residues. Germline CDR1 and CDR2: SGDLS and YYNGEE. Trimming pared 5 bases from V and 7 bases from J, leaving 19 bases between.

This clone appeared a few times. This sequence joins TRBV28 and TRBJ2-7, with TRBD1 identical over 7 bases. CDR1 and CDR2 (germline): MDHEN, SYDVKM. The ends lost 7 bases at V and 2 bases at J; junction bases unmatched: 11. This CDR3 spans 15 amino acids. The CDR3: CASNPPRDSTYEQYF. The DNA for the CDR3 is TGTGCCAGCAACCCACCCCGGGACAGTACCTACGAGCAGTACTTC. Full variable domain (rest looked up from reference TRBV28 and TRBJ2-7): DVKVTQSSRYLVKRTGEKVFLECVQDMDHENMFWYRQDPGLGLRLIYFSYDVKMKEKGDIPEGYSVSREKKERFSLILESASTNQTSMYLCASNPPRDSTYEQYFGPGTRLTVT.

The table lists this clone with a few counts. J is TRBJ1-5 and V is TRBV7-2; 7 bases agree with TRBD1. V was clipped by 1 base and J by 4 bases; unmatched bases: 1. This CDR3 spans 14 amino acids. From germline, CDR1 is SGHTA and CDR2 FQGNSA. This CDR3 reads CASSLGQGNQPQHF. The CDR3 DNA is TGTGCCAGCAGCTTAGGACAGGGTAATCAGCCCCAGCATTTT.

CDR3 sequence: CAGQKKRGYTDTQYF. The CDR3 coding sequence is TGTGCCGGCCAAAAAAAGCGGGGATACACAGATACGCAGTATTTT. The chain recombines TRBV28 with TRBJ2-3; 7 nucleotides align to TRBD2. The germline V gene encodes CDR1 MDHEN and CDR2 SYDVKM. The length of the CDR3 is 15 residues. V lost 11 bases and J lost 2; bases outside the gene matches: 13. The full variable domain, in which reference TRBV28 and TRBJ2-3 provide the parts outside the CDR3, is DVKVTQSSRYLVKRTGEKVFLECVQDMDHENMFWYRQDPGLGLRLIYFSYDVKMKEKGDIPEGYSVSREKKERFSLILESASTNQTSMYLCAGQKKRGYTDTQYFGPGTRLTVL.